This T cell receptor (beta chain) was retrieved from a study of CD8+ T cells in alopecia areata. Overall study findings and caveats: Any link of baseline CD8+ expansion to response, resting on one nonresponder, remains uncertain.

Specified treatment: oral pan-JAK inhibitor, 5-10 mg twice daily. As concerns this clone: The antigen is unknown. An end of the junction does not agree with germline; a read error may underlie this.

This CDR3 is 15 amino acids long. Per the germline V gene, CDR1 is MNHEY and CDR2 is SMNVEV (reference sequence). In each case, RNA was isolated and then reverse transcribed into cDNA as the sequencing template. The protocol was immunoSEQ multiplex PCR, while the TCRdb copy is restricted to in-frame clones and leaves out a portion. The profile shows 130,000 or so clones, 86% of them singletons. This chain joins TRBV27 and TRBJ2-4; a weak D match, TRBD2 (5 bases). Sequencing was performed on CD8+ T cells sorted from blood, taken at week 4, from a patient treated with tofacitinib. This receptor was identified in a human donor with alopecia areata. CDR3 amino acids: CASSQPSLAKNTQYF. DNA of the CDR3: TGTGCCAGCAGCCAGCCGAGTCTAGCCAAAAACACTCAGTACTTC.